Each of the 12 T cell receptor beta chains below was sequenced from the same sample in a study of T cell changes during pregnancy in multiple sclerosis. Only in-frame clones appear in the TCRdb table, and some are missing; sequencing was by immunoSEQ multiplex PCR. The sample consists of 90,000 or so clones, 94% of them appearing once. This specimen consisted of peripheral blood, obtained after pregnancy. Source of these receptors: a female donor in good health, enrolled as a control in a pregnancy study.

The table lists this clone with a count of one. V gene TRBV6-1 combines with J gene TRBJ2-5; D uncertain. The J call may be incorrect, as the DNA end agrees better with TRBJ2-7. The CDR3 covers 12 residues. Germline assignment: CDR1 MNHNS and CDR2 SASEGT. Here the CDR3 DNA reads TGTGCCAGCAGTGAACCTCCCTACGAGCAGTACTTC. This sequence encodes CASSEPPYEQYF.

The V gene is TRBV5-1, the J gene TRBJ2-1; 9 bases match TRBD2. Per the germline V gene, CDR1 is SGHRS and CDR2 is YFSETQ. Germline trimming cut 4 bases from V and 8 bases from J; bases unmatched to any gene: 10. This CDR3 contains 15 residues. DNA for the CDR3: TGCGCCAGCAGCGCGGGACTAGCTACAGGGGATGAGCAGTTCTTC. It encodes CASSAGLATGDEQFF. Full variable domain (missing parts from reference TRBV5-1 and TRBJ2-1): KAGVTQTPRYLIKTRGQQVTLSCSPISGHRSVSWYQQTPGQGLQFLFEYFSETQRNKGNFPGRFSGRQFSNSRSEMNVSTLELGDSALYLCASSAGLATGDEQFFGPGTRLTVL.

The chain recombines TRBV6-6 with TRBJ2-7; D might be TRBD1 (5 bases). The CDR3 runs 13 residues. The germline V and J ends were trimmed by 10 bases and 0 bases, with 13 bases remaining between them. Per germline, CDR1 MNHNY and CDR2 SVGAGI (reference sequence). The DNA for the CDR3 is TGTGCCACCAGGGTTGCTAGCTCCTACGAGCAGTACTTC. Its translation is CATRVASSYEQYF.

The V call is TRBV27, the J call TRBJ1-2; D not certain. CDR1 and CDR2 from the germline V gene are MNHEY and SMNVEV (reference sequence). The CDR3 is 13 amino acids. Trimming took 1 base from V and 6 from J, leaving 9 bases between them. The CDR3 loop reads CASSLWAGDGYTF. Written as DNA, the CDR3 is TGTGCCAGCAGTTTATGGGCAGGTGATGGCTACACCTTC.

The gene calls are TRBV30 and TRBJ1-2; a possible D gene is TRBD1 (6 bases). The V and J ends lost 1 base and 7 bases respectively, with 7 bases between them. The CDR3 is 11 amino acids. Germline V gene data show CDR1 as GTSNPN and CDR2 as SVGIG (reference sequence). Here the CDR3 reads CAWSAGVGYTF. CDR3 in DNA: TGTGCCTGGAGTGCAGGGGTTGGCTACACCTTC.

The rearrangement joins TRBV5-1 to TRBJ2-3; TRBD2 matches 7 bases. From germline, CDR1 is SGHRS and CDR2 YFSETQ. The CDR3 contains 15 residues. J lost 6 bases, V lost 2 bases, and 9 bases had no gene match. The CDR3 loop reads CASSFAGTTTDTQYF. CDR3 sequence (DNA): TGCGCCAGCAGCTTCGCCGGGACTACCACGGATACGCAGTATTTT.

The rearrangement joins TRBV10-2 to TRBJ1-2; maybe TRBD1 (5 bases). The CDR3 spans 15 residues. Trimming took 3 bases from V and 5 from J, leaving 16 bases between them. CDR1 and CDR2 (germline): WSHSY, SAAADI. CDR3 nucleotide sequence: TGCGCCAGCAGTGACCCGGACGGACCAGGGTATGGCTACACCTTC. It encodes CASSDPDGPGYGYTF.

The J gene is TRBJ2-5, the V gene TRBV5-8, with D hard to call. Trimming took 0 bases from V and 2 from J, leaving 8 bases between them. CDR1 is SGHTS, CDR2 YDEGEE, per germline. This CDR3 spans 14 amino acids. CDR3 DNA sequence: TGTGCCAGCAGCTTGGGCTTACAGCAAGAGACCCAGTACTTC. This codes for CASSLGLQQETQYF.

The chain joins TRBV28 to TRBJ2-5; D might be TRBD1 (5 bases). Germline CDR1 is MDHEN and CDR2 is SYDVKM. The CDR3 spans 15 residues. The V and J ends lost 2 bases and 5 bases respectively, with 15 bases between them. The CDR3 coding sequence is TGTGCCAGCAGTTTACTAGGGGCGAGTGGGGAGACCCAGTACTTC. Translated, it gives CASSLLGASGETQYF. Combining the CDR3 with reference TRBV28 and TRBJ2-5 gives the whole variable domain DVKVTQSSRYLVKRTGEKVFLECVQDMDHENMFWYRQDPGLGLRLIYFSYDVKMKEKGDIPEGYSVSREKKERFSLILESASTNQTSMYLCASSLLGASGETQYFGPGTRLLVL.

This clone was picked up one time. The CDR3 loop is CASSPGLQGETQYF. As DNA, the CDR3 is TGTGCCAGTAGTCCCGGCTTGCAGGGGGAGACCCAGTACTTC. The rearrangement joins TRBV19 to TRBJ2-5; tentatively, D is TRBD1 (6 bases). The CDR3 loop spans 14 amino acids. The ends were cut back, 5 bases at V and 5 bases at J, with 15 bases in the middle. Germline V gene data show CDR1 as LNHDA and CDR2 as SQIVND (reference sequence).

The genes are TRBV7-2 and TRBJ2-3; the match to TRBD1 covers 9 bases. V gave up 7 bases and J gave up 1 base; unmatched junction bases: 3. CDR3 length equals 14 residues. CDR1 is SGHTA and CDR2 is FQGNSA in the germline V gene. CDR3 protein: CASNRDRGTDTQYF. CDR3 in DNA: TGTGCCAGCAACAGGGACAGGGGCACAGATACGCAGTATTTT.

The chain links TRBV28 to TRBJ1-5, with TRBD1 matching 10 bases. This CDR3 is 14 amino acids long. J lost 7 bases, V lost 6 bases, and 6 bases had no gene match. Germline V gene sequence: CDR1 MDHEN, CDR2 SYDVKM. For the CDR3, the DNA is TGTGCCAGCAGGGGGACAGGGGAAATCCAGCCCCAGCATTTT. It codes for CASRGTGEIQPQHF. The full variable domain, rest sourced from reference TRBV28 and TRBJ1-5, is DVKVTQSSRYLVKRTGEKVFLECVQDMDHENMFWYRQDPGLGLRLIYFSYDVKMKEKGDIPEGYSVSREKKERFSLILESASTNQTSMYLCASRGTGEIQPQHFGDGTRLSIL.